Presented here are 19 T cell receptor beta chains from one specimen sequenced in a study of PD-1 blockade in classical Hodgkin lymphoma (dated by TCRdb to the early 2020s). Receptor amplification or capture employed the immunoSEQ multiplex PCR assay. TCRdb mirrors the immuneACCESS table, restricted to in-frame sequences. Some clones are absent from its copies; in checked studies, under half trace to an unresolved V gene, and the reason for the others is unknown. A total of 10,000 to 15,000 clones appear in this sample, about four fifths of them only once. The ten largest clones capture around 0.92% of the sample. This specimen's time point label, per the study, means: cycle 4 day 1 (C4D1), after five to seven weeks of nivolumab. Every trial patient had relapsed after autologous stem cell transplantation, and cohorts A, B and C differed in prior brentuximab vedotin exposure. CD4+ T cells were purified from thawed PBMCs by magnetic negative selection with a Miltenyi CD4+ T cell isolation kit.

The specimen was CD4+ T cells from blood, collected before the fourth cycle of nivolumab. These receptors were obtained from a human donor with classical Hodgkin lymphoma.

The V and J genes are TRBV5-1 and TRBJ2-5; D unclear. CDR1 is SGHRS and CDR2 is YFSETQ in the germline V gene. V was trimmed by 0 bases and J by 5 bases, leaving 5 bases between them. CDR3 length: 12 amino acids. The CDR3 here is CASSLAGETQYF. CDR3 DNA sequence: TGCGCCAGCAGCTTGGCCGGGGAGACCCAGTACTTC.

The chain recombines TRBV25-1 with TRBJ1-6; D is undetermined. In germline, CDR1 is MGHDK, CDR2 SYGVNS. V lost 8 bases and J lost 13, with 12 bases in between. The CDR3 loop spans 11 amino acids. The CDR3 sequence is CASSQDGPLHF. DNA for the CDR3: TGTGCCAGCTCCCAGGACGGGCCCCTCCACTTT.

This clone came up once. The chain joins TRBV11-3 to TRBJ2-2; D is perhaps TRBD1 or TRBD2 (6 bases each). CDR1 and CDR2 from the germline V gene are SGHNT and YENEEA. The CDR3 loop spans 20 amino acids. With 5 bases removed from V and 1 base from J, the gap between germline ends came to 26 bases. This chain's CDR3 is CASSTSWADRTAGNTGELFF. CDR3 nucleotide sequence: TGTGCCAGCAGCACTAGCTGGGCGGACAGAACAGCTGGGAACACCGGGGAGCTGTTTTTT. The variable domain in full, completed from reference TRBV11-3 and TRBJ2-2, reads EAGVVQSPRYKIIEKKQPVAFWCNPISGHNTLYWYLQNLGQGPELLIRYENEEAVDDSQLPKDRFSAERLKGVDSTLKIQPAELGDSAVYLCASSTSWADRTAGNTGELFFGEGSRLTVL.

Regarding this clone: An end of the junction differs from the germline gene, which may be a read error. CDR3 amino acids: CASSLAGALYNEQFF. The CDR3 bases are TGTGCCAGCAGCCTAGCGGGGGCACTCTACAATGAGCAGTTCTTC. This sequence joins TRBV7-2 and TRBJ2-1, with 10 bases aligning to TRBD2. This CDR3 contains 15 residues. Germline V gene sequence: CDR1 SGHTA, CDR2 FQGNSA.

The V call is TRBV5-1, the J call TRBJ1-1; TRBD1 matches 8 bases. V trimming: 2 bases; J trimming: 7 bases; junction bases outside the gene matches: 7. CDR1 is SGHRS and CDR2 is YFSETQ in the germline V gene. This CDR3 has 14 residues. The CDR3 loop is CASSFLQGAGEAFF. The CDR3 DNA sequence: TGCGCCAGCAGCTTTCTTCAGGGGGCAGGTGAAGCTTTCTTT.

This chain uses TRBV19 with TRBJ2-5; D remains unclear. There are 13 residues in the CDR3. Trimming shortened V by 5 bases and J by 4 bases, and 11 bases separated the two germline ends. Germline V gene sequence: CDR1 LNHDA, CDR2 SQIVND (reference sequence). For the CDR3, the DNA is TGTGCCAGTAGTGGGCCCCCCCCAGAGACCCAGTACTTC. Its translation is CASSGPPPETQYF.

V is TRBV7-2 and J is TRBJ2-7, with 7 bases fitting TRBD2. In germline, CDR1 is SGHTA, CDR2 FQGNSA. J was trimmed by 9 bases and V by 1 base; bases with no gene match: 3. The CDR3 is made up of 12 amino acids. In DNA, the CDR3 is TGTGCCAGCAGCTTAGGGTCTAGCGGGCAGTACTTC. This sequence encodes CASSLGSSGQYF. The variable domain in full, with the rest retrieved from reference TRBV7-2 and TRBJ2-7, is GAGVSQSPSNKVTEKGKDVELRCDPISGHTALYWYRQSLGQGLEFLIYFQGNSAPDKSGLPSDRFSAERTGGSVSTLTIQRTQQEDSAVYLCASSLGSSGQYFGPGTRLTVT.

The chain uses TRBV6-5 and TRBJ1-1; D is unclear. Deletions cut 5 bases from V and 1 base from J, with 14 bases between. The germline gives CDR1 MNHEY, CDR2 SVGAGI. There are 15 residues in the CDR3. CDR3 loop: CASSRLARSNTEAFF. DNA for the CDR3: TGTGCCAGCAGTCGCCTTGCTCGGTCGAACACTGAAGCTTTCTTT.

V gene TRBV28 combines with J gene TRBJ2-3; D remains ambiguous. The CDR3 is 18 amino acids. The germline V gene has CDR1 MDHEN and CDR2 SYDVKM. The V and J ends lost 3 bases and 2 bases respectively, with 21 bases between them. Written as DNA, the CDR3 is TGTGCCAGCAGTTTTGTTCTGGGCCTCTATAACCCCACAGATACGCAGTATTTT. Its translation: CASSFVLGLYNPTDTQYF.

The chain has TRBV18 and TRBJ2-5; TRBD2 agrees at 8 bases. The CDR3 has 15 residues. Looked up from germline, CDR1 is KGHSH and CDR2 is LQKENI. The V and J ends lost 4 bases and 5 bases, in that order; junction bases with no gene match: 9. The CDR3 bases are TGTGCCAGCTCACGACGGGAGGGAAAGACGGAGACCCAGTACTTC. Protein sequence: CASSRREGKTETQYF.

This chain links TRBV7-2 with TRBJ1-2, with D possibly matching TRBD1 (5 bases). V shed 0 bases and J shed 8 bases, with 16 bases lying between them. This CDR3 comprises 15 residues. Germline values: CDR1 SGHTA, CDR2 FQGNSA. The CDR3 coding sequence is TGTGCCAGCAGCTTAGCGGCAAGGGGAACTCGAGGCTACACCTTC. Amino acids: CASSLAARGTRGYTF.

This chain links TRBV5-4 with TRBJ2-7; TRBD2 aligns across 11 bases. Germline values: CDR1 SGHNT, CDR2 YYREEE (reference sequence). Trimming at V came to 2 bases and at J to 2 bases, leaving 3 bases not matched to a gene. This CDR3 has 15 residues. This chain's CDR3 is CASSFGTSGTYEQYF. CDR3 sequence (DNA): TGTGCCAGCAGCTTCGGGACTAGCGGAACCTACGAGCAGTACTTC.

This clone was seen a single time. The J gene is TRBJ1-4, the V gene TRBV7-2; 11 bases are a match to TRBD1. There are 14 residues in the CDR3. CDR1 and CDR2 (germline): SGHTA, FQGNSA. Trimming took 4 bases from V and 8 from J; bases not matched to a gene: 3. The CDR3 protein is CASSSGTGGEKLFF. Here the CDR3 DNA reads TGTGCCAGCAGCTCCGGGACAGGGGGGGAAAAACTGTTTTTT.

J is TRBJ1-1 and V is TRBV5-1; 8 bases are shared with TRBD1. Per germline, CDR1 SGHRS and CDR2 YFSETQ. Losses at the gene ends were 3 bases for V and 11 bases for J; bases not matched to a gene: 9. The CDR3 has 13 amino acids. Here the CDR3 reads CASSSGTGPGAFF. CDR3 DNA sequence: TGCGCCAGCAGCTCAGGGACAGGCCCAGGGGCTTTCTTT.

The chain links TRBV11-3 to TRBJ2-1; 7 bases fit TRBD2. The J segment lost 0 bases and the V segment lost 3 bases, leaving 5 bases of the junction unmatched. There are 16 residues in the CDR3. Germline V gene lookup returns CDR1 SGHNT and CDR2 YENEEA. CDR3 sequence: CASSFSGSSSYNEQFF. CDR3 DNA: TGTGCCAGCAGCTTTAGCGGGTCTAGCTCCTACAATGAGCAGTTCTTC.

This clone was seen only once. This chain joins TRBV27 and TRBJ1-4; D gene uncertain. Looked up from germline, CDR1 is MNHEY and CDR2 is SMNVEV (reference sequence). V lost 8 bases, J lost 8 bases, and 9 bases lay in between. The CDR3 runs 11 residues. CDR3 nucleotides: TGTGCCAGCCCCGGGCCGGAAAAACTGTTTTTT. Encoded protein: CASPGPEKLFF.

This clone was seen a handful of times. The CDR3 nucleotides read TGTGCCAGCTCACCTACAGGGTTGGGTCAGCCCCAGCATTTT. Translating gives CASSPTGLGQPQHF. The chain carries TRBV18 and TRBJ1-5, with D perhaps TRBD1 (6 bases). Germline V gives CDR1 KGHSH, CDR2 LQKENI. V was cut by 3 bases and J by 6 bases, with 12 bases left in between. The CDR3 runs to 14 residues.

V and J are TRBV14 and TRBJ1-3; a possible D gene is TRBD1 (6 bases). Germline assignment: CDR1 SGHDN and CDR2 FVKESK. The V and J ends lost 5 bases and 1 base respectively, with 9 bases between them. The CDR3 is 14 amino acids. The CDR3 region is CASSLQGSGNTIYF. Here the CDR3 DNA reads TGTGCCAGCAGCTTACAGGGATCTGGAAACACCATATATTTT.

V gene TRBV5-1 combines with J gene TRBJ2-3; 7 bases fit TRBD2. CDR3 size: 15 residues. Germline V CDR1 and CDR2: SGHRS, YFSETQ. Trimming took 3 bases from V and 1 from J; bases not matched to a gene: 5. CDR3 protein: CASSYAGVGTDTQYF. Written as DNA, the CDR3 is TGCGCCAGCAGCTACGCGGGAGTCGGCACAGATACGCAGTATTTT.